What follows is one T cell receptor beta chain and its context. Its antigen remains unidentified. TCRdb passed the reads through MiXCR, listing each CDR3 protein once. The table lists 680,000 or so distinct CDR3 sequences, around a third of them singletons. This sample stems from a study of T cell repertoires in cytomegalovirus infection. In the study overall: CMV infection together with matching HLA type was indicated by public TCR beta signatures. Study conclusions and caveats: What dominated the ex vivo response were HLA-C-restricted CMV-specific TCR beta clonotypes.

The specimen was cultured PBMCs, collected from culture after CMV antigen stimulation. The receptor was derived from a human donor in good health (CMV status not recorded). Some clones in this sample may be carry-over from other donors' samples.

DNA of the CDR3: TGTGCCAGCAGTTTGACAGCCGCCGGGGCCAACGTCCTGACTTTC. Its translation is CASSLTAAGANVLTF. The rearrangement links TRBV28 to TRBJ2-6; D possibly corresponds to TRBD1 (5 bases). The CDR3 extends over 15 amino acids. Germline CDR1 and CDR2: MDHEN and SYDVKM. V lost 3 bases to trimming and J lost 4 bases, with 10 bases between them.